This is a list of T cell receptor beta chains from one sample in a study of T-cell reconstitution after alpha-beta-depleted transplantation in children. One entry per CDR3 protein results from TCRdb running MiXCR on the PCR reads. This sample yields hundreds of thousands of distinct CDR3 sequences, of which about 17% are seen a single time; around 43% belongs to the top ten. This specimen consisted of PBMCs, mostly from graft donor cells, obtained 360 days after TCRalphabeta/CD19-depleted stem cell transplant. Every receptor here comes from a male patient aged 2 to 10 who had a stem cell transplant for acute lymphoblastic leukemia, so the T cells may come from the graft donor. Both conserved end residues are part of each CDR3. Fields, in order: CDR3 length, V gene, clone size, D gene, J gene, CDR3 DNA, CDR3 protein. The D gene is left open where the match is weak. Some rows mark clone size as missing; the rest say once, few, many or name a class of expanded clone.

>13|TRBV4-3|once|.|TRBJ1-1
TGCGCCAGCAGCGTCGGACGGACCACTGAAGCTTTCTTT
CASSVGRTTEAFF
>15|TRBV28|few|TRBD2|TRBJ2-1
TGTGCCAGCAGAAGGTTGGCTAGCGGGAGCAATGAGCAGTTCTTC
CASRRLASGSNEQFF
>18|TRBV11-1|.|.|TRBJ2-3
TGTGCCAGCAGCTTATTGGGTCTCGGGGATCCACGCACAGATACGCAGTATTTT
CASSLLGLGDPRTDTQYF
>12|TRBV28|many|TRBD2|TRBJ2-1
TGTGCCAGCGGACTAGCGGGCAATGAGCAGTTCTTC
CASGLAGNEQFF
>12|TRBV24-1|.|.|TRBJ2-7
TGTGCCACCAGTGATCCTTCCGGACGGAGGAAGTTC
CATSDPSGRRKF
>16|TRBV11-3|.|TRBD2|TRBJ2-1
TGTGCCAGCAGCCCTAGCGGGTCGGGACGCTACAATGAGCAGTTCTTC
CASSPSGSGRYNEQFF
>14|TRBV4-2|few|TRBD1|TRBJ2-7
TGTGCCAGCTCCCCGAGACAGGGAAGGGGCGAGCAGTACTTC
CASSPRQGRGEQYF
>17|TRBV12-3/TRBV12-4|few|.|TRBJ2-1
TGTGCCAGCAGTACCGTGGGAGGGGGGGTGGCTTCTGGTGAGCAGTTCTTC
CASSTVGGGVASGEQFF
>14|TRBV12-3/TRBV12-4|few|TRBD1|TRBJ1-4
TGTGCCAGCAGTTCCGCGGGACAGCATGAAAAACTGTTTTTT
CASSSAGQHEKLFF
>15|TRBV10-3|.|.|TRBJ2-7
TGTGCCATCAGCATTAGCGGCTCGAAGACCTACGAGCAGTACTTC
CAISISGSKTYEQYF
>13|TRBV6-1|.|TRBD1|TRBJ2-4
TGTGCCACCGAAGACAGGGGCCAAAACATTCAGTACTTC
CATEDRGQNIQYF
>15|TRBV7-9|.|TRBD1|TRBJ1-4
TGTGCCAGCAGCTACCGACAGGGAGGAGAGGAAAAACTGTTTTTT
CASSYRQGGEEKLFF
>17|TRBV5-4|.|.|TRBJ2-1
TGTGCCAGCAGCCTCGTGTTGGCGTGGGGACGCGACAATGAGCAGTTCTTC
CASSLVLAWGRDNEQFF
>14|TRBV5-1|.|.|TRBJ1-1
TGCGCCAGCAGCTTGAGTCGGCGGAACACTGAAGCTTTCTTT
CASSLSRRNTEAFF
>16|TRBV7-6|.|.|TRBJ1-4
TGTGCCAGCAGCCAGGAGGGGAGAGCAACTAATGAAAAACTGTTTTTT
CASSQEGRATNEKLFF
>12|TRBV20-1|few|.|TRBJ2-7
TGCAGTGCTAGAGTTGCGGATTACGAGCAGTACTTC
CSARVADYEQYF
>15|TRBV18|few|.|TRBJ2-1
TGTGCCAGCTCATTCGGCAGAAACTCCTACAATGAGCAGTTCTTC
CASSFGRNSYNEQFF
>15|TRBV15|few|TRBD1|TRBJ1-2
TGTGCCACCAGCAGAGATCACGGACAGGGTGGTGGCTACACCTTC
CATSRDHGQGGGYTF
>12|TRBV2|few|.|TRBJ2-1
TGTGCCAGCAGCCCAGACTTCAATGAGCAGTTCTTC
CASSPDFNEQFF
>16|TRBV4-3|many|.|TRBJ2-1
TGCGCCAGCAGCCAAGATCAGTTTCGCTCCTACAATGAGCAGTTCTTC
CASSQDQFRSYNEQFF
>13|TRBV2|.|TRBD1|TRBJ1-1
TGTGCCAGCGGGACAGACCAGAACACTGAAGCTTTCTTT
CASGTDQNTEAFF